Included here is one T cell receptor beta chain sequence, with context. An input of about 0.5 to 1 ug of RNA was subjected to reverse transcription using random hexamers. TCRdb reprocessed the immunoSEQ multiplex PCR reads with MiXCR, giving one entry per CDR3 protein. In the table there are around 69,000 distinct CDR3 sequences, over 85% of which are singletons. The data belong to a study of CD8 T cells in Susac syndrome. Study at large: Within the group of sequenced Susac syndrome patients, 5 or 6 had active disease and eight were in remission.

The germline V gene encodes CDR1 MNHNY and CDR2 SVGAGI (reference sequence). This CDR3 is 16 amino acids long. V was trimmed by 4 bases and J by 0 bases, leaving 14 bases between them. Sequences were obtained from CD8+ T cells from PBMCs. The TCR was taken from a human donor with Susac syndrome. The chain joins TRBV6-6 to TRBJ2-3; no firm D call. The CDR3 DNA is TGTGCCAGCAGTTCCCCATTGCCTTCTAGCACAGATACGCAGTATTTT. Translation gives CASSSPLPSSTDTQYF.